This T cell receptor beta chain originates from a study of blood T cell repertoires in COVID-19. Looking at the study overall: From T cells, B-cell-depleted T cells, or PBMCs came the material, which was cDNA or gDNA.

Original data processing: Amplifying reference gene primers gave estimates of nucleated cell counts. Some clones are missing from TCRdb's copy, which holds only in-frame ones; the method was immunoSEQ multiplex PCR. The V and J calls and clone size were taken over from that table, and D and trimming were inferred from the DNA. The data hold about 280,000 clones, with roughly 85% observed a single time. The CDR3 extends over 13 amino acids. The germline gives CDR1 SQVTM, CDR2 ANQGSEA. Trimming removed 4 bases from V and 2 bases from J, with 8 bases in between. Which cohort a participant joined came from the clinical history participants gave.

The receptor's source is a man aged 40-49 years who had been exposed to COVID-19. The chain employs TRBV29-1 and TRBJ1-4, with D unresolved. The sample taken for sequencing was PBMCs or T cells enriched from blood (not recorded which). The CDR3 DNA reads TGCAGCGTTGCGGGAACTACTAATGAAAAACTGTTTTTT. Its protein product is CSVAGTTNEKLFF.